A single TCR beta chain is shown here with its context. Its antigen is unknown. Sample-barcoded 5' priming and a J-beta primer mix drove a second PCR of about 6 to 12 cycles. Paired-end reads containing CDR3 totaled no fewer than 2.5 million for each sample. A single record per CDR3 protein comes from TCRdb applying MiXCR to the 5' RACE reads. The sample yields about 630,000 distinct CDR3 sequences, under 25% seen once. The source of the sample is a study of blood T cells in healthy people across ages. General study results and limits: Researchers said unsorted PBMCs prevented a conclusive naive versus antigen-experienced comparison.

Germline loops: CDR1 SGHRS, CDR2 YFSETQ. V trimming: 2 bases; J trimming: 7 bases; junction bases outside the gene matches: 12. The CDR3 covers 15 residues. PBMCs were isolated at a quantity of at least 6.5 million per sample. There were at least 5.5 micrograms of total RNA extracted from every sample. V gene TRBV5-1 combines with J gene TRBJ2-7, with TRBD2 identical over 7 bases. The clonotype comes from a man between 65 and 80 years old in good health. What was sequenced was blood. The CDR3 sequence is CASSLATSMDTEQYF. Here the CDR3 DNA reads TGCGCCAGCAGCTTAGCGACTAGCATGGACACAGAGCAGTACTTC.